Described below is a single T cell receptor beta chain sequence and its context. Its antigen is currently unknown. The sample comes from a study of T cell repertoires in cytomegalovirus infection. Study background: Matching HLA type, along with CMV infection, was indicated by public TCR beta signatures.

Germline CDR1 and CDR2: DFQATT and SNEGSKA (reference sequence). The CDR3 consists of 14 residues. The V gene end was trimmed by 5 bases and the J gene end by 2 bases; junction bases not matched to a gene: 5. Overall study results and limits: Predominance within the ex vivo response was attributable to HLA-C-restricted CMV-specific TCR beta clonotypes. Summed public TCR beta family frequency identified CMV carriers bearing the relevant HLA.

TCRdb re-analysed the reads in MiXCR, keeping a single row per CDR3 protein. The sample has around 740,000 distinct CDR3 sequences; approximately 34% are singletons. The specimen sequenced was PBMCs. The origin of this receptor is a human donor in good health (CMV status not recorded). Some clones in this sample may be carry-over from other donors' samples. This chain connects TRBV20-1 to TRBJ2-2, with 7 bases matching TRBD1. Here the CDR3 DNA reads TGCAGTGCTGACCGGGACAGTAACACCGGGGAGCTGTTTTTT. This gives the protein CSADRDSNTGELFF.